The text below deals with one TCR beta chain. The antigen remains undetermined. The CDR3 has 15 amino acids. Germline-derived CDR1 and CDR2 are SGHTA and FQGTGA. Trimming took 5 bases from V and 5 from J; bases not matched to a gene: 6. This sample was taken from a study of OX40 agonist ivuxolimab in advanced cancers. Study details: Six ivuxolimab dose levels, 0.01 to 10 mg/kg, were given intravenously every 2 weeks.

Sequencing used immunoSEQ multiplex PCR; TCRdb keeps in-frame clones, though not all of them. The data contain roughly 100,000 clones, roughly four fifths of them singletons. Regarding the study as a whole: On average, CD8+ T cells had more expanded clones than CD4+. There was clonal expansion of CD4+ and CD8+ blood T cells by week 6 at 0.1 to 3.0 mg/kg.

The chain combines TRBV7-3 with TRBJ1-6, with 7 nucleotides matching TRBD1. The sample was CD4+ or CD8+ T cells sorted from blood, taken in a trial of the OX40 agonist ivuxolimab. This TCR came from an adult with an advanced solid tumor such as melanoma, head and neck, liver or kidney cancer. CDR3 loop: CASSLDRANNSPLHF. As DNA, the CDR3 is TGTGCCAGCAGCCTAGACAGGGCCAATAATTCACCCCTCCACTTT.